The following is a T cell receptor (beta chain) sequence with its context. Sequencing was performed with immunoSEQ multiplex PCR; in TCRdb, only in-frame clones are kept and a portion is missing. The data hold some 70,000 clones, with 70% to 90% observed a single time. The data are from a study of neoadjuvant anti-PD-1 for oral cavity cancer. Specified time point: after neoadjuvant nivolumab, at surgical resection. Trimming took 4 bases from V and 11 from J, leaving 14 bases between them. The CDR3 is made up of 11 amino acids. Germline CDR1 and CDR2: DFQATT and SNEGSKA (reference sequence). Sequencing was performed on PBMCs, taken after nivolumab (anti-PD-1) treatment. The sequence came from a person between 40 and 85 years old with oral cavity squamous cell carcinoma. The chain uses TRBV20-1 and TRBJ2-5, with D unclear. CDR3 nucleotide sequence: TGCAGTGCTACCCCGTACGGACCACAGTACTTC. It is translated as CSATPYGPQYF.